The clone carrying this T cell receptor beta chain appeared a few times. Its antigen is as yet unknown. Using its own MiXCR run on the 5' RACE reads, TCRdb lists one record per CDR3 protein. The sample lists around 490,000 distinct CDR3 sequences; about 20% were seen once. The entry originates in a study of identical twins. Points from the study as a whole: Cord blood's abundant beta clonotypes had fewer insertions, unlike memory repertoires. One should note that invariant MAIT and iNKT cells could partly confound zero-insertion analyses. Out-of-frame TCR alpha sharing in monozygotic twins exceeded recombination model predictions.

Germline CDR1 and CDR2: MDHEN and SYDVKM. The CDR3 runs to 16 residues. V lost 6 bases and J lost 1; bases outside the gene matches: 9. These data are also associated with another study on yellow fever vaccine responses in identical twins.

The chain combines TRBV28 with TRBJ1-1, with 9 positions matching TRBD1. Material for sequencing was CD4+ T cells sorted from blood. The source of this sequence is a woman aged 18-35 years in good health. CDR3 in amino acids: CASRISGQGWNTEAFF. In DNA form, the CDR3 reads TGTGCCAGCAGAATCTCCGGACAGGGGTGGAACACTGAAGCTTTCTTT.